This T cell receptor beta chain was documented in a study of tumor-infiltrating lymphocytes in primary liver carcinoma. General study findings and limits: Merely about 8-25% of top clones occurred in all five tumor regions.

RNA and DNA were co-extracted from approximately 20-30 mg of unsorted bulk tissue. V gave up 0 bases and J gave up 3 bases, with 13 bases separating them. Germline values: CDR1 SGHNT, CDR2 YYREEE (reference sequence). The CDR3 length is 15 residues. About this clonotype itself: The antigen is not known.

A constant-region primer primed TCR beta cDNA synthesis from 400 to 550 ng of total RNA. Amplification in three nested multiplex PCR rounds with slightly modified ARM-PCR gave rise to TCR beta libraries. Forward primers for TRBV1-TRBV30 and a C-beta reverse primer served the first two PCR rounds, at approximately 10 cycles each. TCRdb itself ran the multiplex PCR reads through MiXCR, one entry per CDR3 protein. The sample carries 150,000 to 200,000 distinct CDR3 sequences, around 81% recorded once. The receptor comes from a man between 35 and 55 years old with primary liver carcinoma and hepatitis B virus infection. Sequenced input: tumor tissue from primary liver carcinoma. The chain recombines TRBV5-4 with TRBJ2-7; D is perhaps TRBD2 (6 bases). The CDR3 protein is CASSLDVAEVYEQYF. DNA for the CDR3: TGTGCCAGCAGCTTGGACGTAGCGGAGGTCTACGAGCAGTACTTC.